The 29 T cell receptor beta chains presented below share a single source sample, sequenced in a study of blood T cells in healthy people across ages. Sample-barcoded 5' priming and a J-beta primer mix drove a second PCR of 7 to 11 cycles. TCRdb fed the 5' RACE reads into MiXCR, producing one record per CDR3 protein. The data hold about 800,000 distinct CDR3 sequences, with about 45% observed a single time. Source material: blood. The receptors were sampled from an elderly man in good health.

This clonotype was detected only once. The chain couples TRBV3-1 to TRBJ2-3; 13 bases map to TRBD2. The V and J ends lost 2 bases and 5 bases, in that order; junction bases with no gene match: 7. The CDR3 is 17 amino acids. CDR1 is LGHDT and CDR2 is YNNKEL in the germline V gene (reference sequence). The CDR3 region is CASSQPGLAGEGDTQYF. In DNA form, the CDR3 reads TGTGCCAGCAGCCAACCCGGACTAGCGGGAGAAGGAGATACGCAGTATTTT.

This chain connects TRBV2 to TRBJ2-7; D may be TRBD2 (6 bases). Germline loops: CDR1 SNHLY, CDR2 FYNNEI. V lost 4 bases and J lost 11, with 21 bases in between. This CDR3 has 14 amino acids. For the CDR3, the DNA is TGTGCCAGCAGTGTTGATTTTGGGGGTGCTAGCGAGTACTTC. It specifies CASSVDFGGASEYF.

Comments on this clonotype: A read error is likely, as this CDR3 ends without the conserved phenylalanine or tryptophan. The chain uses TRBV7-8 and TRBJ2-1, with TRBD1 matching 9 bases. This CDR3 is 17 amino acids long. Germline V gene sequence: CDR1 SGHVS, CDR2 FQNEAQ. V dropped 1 base and J dropped 7; count of bases not matched to a gene: 11. CDR3 DNA sequence: TGTGCCAGCAGCTTAGATGGGGGACAGGGAGGGTGGAATGAGCAGTTCCTC. Translated, it gives CASSLDGGQGGWNEQFL.

The chain combines TRBV30 with TRBJ1-2, with TRBD1 identical over 8 bases. The CDR3 length is 14 residues. The V gene's germline CDR1 is GTSNPN and CDR2 SVGIG (reference sequence). V dropped 3 bases and J dropped 1; count of bases not matched to a gene: 4. In DNA form, the CDR3 reads TGTGCCTGGAGGGGACAGGCGTGTAACTATGGCTACACCTTC. Its protein is CAWRGQACNYGYTF.

This clonotype was picked up a small number of times. CDR3 residues: CASSSLGTSGGETQYF. DNA for the CDR3: TGTGCCAGCAGTTCTCTTGGGACTAGCGGGGGGGAGACCCAGTACTTC. This chain uses TRBV7-9 with TRBJ2-5; 15 bases line up with TRBD2. V trimming: 6 bases; J trimming: 5 bases; junction bases outside the gene matches: 7. Germline CDR1 reads SEHNR; CDR2 reads FQNEAQ (reference sequence). This CDR3 region has 16 residues.

This chain links TRBV5-1 with TRBJ2-7; D is unclear. Between the trimmed V and J ends, which lost 0 bases and 7 bases, there was a span of 11 bases. The V gene's germline CDR1 is SGHRS and CDR2 YFSETQ. This CDR3 is 13 amino acids long. The CDR3: CASSLATGREQYF. In DNA form, the CDR3 reads TGCGCCAGCAGCTTGGCCACGGGTAGGGAGCAGTACTTC.

This chain joins TRBV7-2 and TRBJ1-5, with unresolved D. V shed 0 bases and J shed 4 bases, with 4 bases lying between them. The germline V gene encodes CDR1 SGHTA and CDR2 FQGNSA. CDR3 length equals 13 residues. The CDR3 spells CASSLALNQPQHF. Written as DNA, the CDR3 is TGTGCCAGCAGCTTAGCGCTGAATCAGCCCCAGCATTTT. The variable domain in full, with the rest retrieved from reference TRBV7-2 and TRBJ1-5, is GAGVSQSPSNKVTEKGKDVELRCDPISGHTALYWYRQSLGQGLEFLIYFQGNSAPDKSGLPSDRFSAERTGGSVSTLTIQRTQQEDSAVYLCASSLALNQPQHFGDGTRLSIL.

The rearrangement links TRBV6-5 to TRBJ2-5, with no clear D. Trimming pared 4 bases from V and 0 bases from J, leaving 15 bases between. CDR3 length equals 16 residues. Per germline, CDR1 MNHEY and CDR2 SVGAGI. The CDR3 sequence is CASSSGGSIDQETQYF. The CDR3 region has the DNA TGTGCCAGCAGTTCGGGTGGCTCTATCGACCAAGAGACCCAGTACTTC.

This clonotype was seen more than once but under ten times. This sequence joins TRBV27 and TRBJ2-7; D call uncertain. The CDR3 is 13 residues long. V lost 2 bases and J 1 base, leaving 6 bases between the germline ends. From germline, CDR1 is MNHEY and CDR2 SMNVEV (reference sequence). CDR3 coding DNA: TGTGCCAGCAGTTTAAGTTGGTCCTACGAGCAGTACTTC. It is translated as CASSLSWSYEQYF.

This rearrangement joins TRBV5-4 to TRBJ2-5; 7 positions agree with TRBD1. The trim removed 7 bases at V and 5 bases at J, leaving 14 bases unmatched. From germline, CDR1 is SGHNT and CDR2 YYREEE (reference sequence). The CDR3 is 15 amino acids. The CDR3 loop reads CASGPTGSGRETQYF. Here the CDR3 DNA reads TGTGCCAGCGGCCCGACAGGGTCTGGTCGGGAGACCCAGTACTTC.

The chain is built from TRBV6-2 or TRBV6-3 and TRBJ1-1; the match to TRBD1 covers 9 bases. Germline V CDR1 and CDR2: MNHEY, SVGEGT. CDR3 length: 15 residues. After removal of 2 bases from V and 6 bases from J, the junction contained 7 bases not matched to a gene. The CDR3 protein is CASSYPGQGSPEAFF. The DNA for the CDR3 is TGTGCCAGCAGTTACCCGGGACAGGGAAGCCCTGAAGCTTTCTTT.

This clonotype was observed a few times. The chain combines TRBV4-2 with TRBJ2-2; 14 nucleotides agree with TRBD2. The CDR3 is 17 residues long. The V gene's germline CDR1 is LGHNA and CDR2 YNFKEQ. Trimming at V came to 5 bases and at J to 5 bases, leaving 7 bases not matched to a gene. Here the CDR3 reads CASSDGTSGRKTGELFF. The CDR3 coding sequence is TGTGCCAGCAGCGACGGGACTAGCGGGAGAAAAACCGGGGAGCTGTTTTTT.

This clonotype was seen ten or more times. This chain connects TRBV6-2 or TRBV6-3 to TRBJ2-7; TRBD2 matches 7 bases. CDR3 length equals 14 residues. The junction had 11 bases not matched to a gene; V was cut back by 7 bases and J by 5 bases. Germline V CDR1 and CDR2: MNHEY, SVGEGT. This CDR3 reads CASNPAGAVHEQYF. Written as DNA, the CDR3 is TGTGCCAGCAATCCCGCGGGAGCCGTCCACGAGCAGTACTTC.

The chain joins TRBV9 to TRBJ2-2; the D is unclear. CDR3 length equals 14 residues. The germline gives CDR1 SGDLS, CDR2 YYNGEE. Trimming left V 6 bases short and J 3 bases short, with 12 bases between. CDR3: CASTPVRDTGELFF. CDR3 nucleotide sequence: TGTGCCAGCACCCCAGTTCGGGACACCGGGGAGCTGTTTTTT.

Points on this clonotype: Possible read error: a much larger clone is one base away. The chain combines TRBV10-3 with TRBJ2-5; TRBD2 matches at 10 bases. The CDR3 loop spans 15 amino acids. Germline V CDR1 and CDR2: ENHRY, SYGVKD. In DNA, the CDR3 is TGTGCCATCAGTGCAGCTAGCGGGAGACAAGAGGCCCAGTACTTC. Amino acid sequence: CAISAASGRQEAQYF.

This chain uses TRBV7-3 with TRBJ2-1; 13 bases are shared with TRBD2. The V segment lost 2 bases and the J segment 4 bases; nucleotides outside the gene matches: 8. The CDR3 sequence is 18 residues long. Germline V gives CDR1 SGHTA, CDR2 FQGTGA. The CDR3 DNA reads TGTGCCAGCAGCTTAGTGCGGGGGACTAGCGGGGTATACAATGAGCAGTTCTTC. It translates to CASSLVRGTSGVYNEQFF.

This clonotype was seen at least ten times. Written as DNA, the CDR3 is TGTGCCAGCAGTCCTAGCGGGAGGGCCGCTGAGCAGTTCTTC. It specifies CASSPSGRAAEQFF. This sequence joins TRBV27 and TRBJ2-1, with 12 bases matching TRBD2. The CDR3 consists of 14 residues. The junction had 5 bases not matched to a gene; V was cut back by 5 bases and J by 9 bases. Per germline, CDR1 MNHEY and CDR2 SMNVEV (reference sequence).

A few counts support this clonotype. This rearrangement joins TRBV7-2 to TRBJ2-7; D is unresolved. Germline V gives CDR1 SGHTA, CDR2 FQGNSA. V was pared by 5 bases and J by 7 bases, with 18 bases between. The length of the CDR3 is 14 residues. The CDR3 loop reads CASSISSSYNEQYF. The CDR3 coding sequence is TGTGCCAGCAGCATAAGCAGTTCCTACAATGAGCAGTACTTC.

V usage is TRBV5-1 and J usage is TRBJ2-5; D gene unclear. The CDR3 extends over 14 amino acids. The germline V gene encodes CDR1 SGHRS and CDR2 YFSETQ. The V and J ends lost 5 bases and 0 bases respectively, with 11 bases between them. The CDR3 spells CASRVTVYQETQYF. CDR3 bases: TGCGCCAGCAGGGTGACGGTGTACCAAGAGACCCAGTACTTC. Together with reference TRBV5-1 and TRBJ2-5, the CDR3 gives the full variable domain: KAGVTQTPRYLIKTRGQQVTLSCSPISGHRSVSWYQQTPGQGLQFLFEYFSETQRNKGNFPGRFSGRQFSNSRSEMNVSTLELGDSALYLCASRVTVYQETQYFGPGTRLLVL.

As concerns this clonotype: Mismatch with germline at one junction end may stem from a read error. The chain recombines TRBV5-1 with TRBJ1-1; unclear D gene. Germline V lookup: CDR1 SGHRS, CDR2 YFSETQ. The CDR3 sequence is 15 residues long. The CDR3 bases are TGCGCCGGCAGCTTGGCGAGAGACTTGAACACTGAAGCTTTCTTT. Translated: CAGSLARDLNTEAFF.

In nucleotides, the CDR3 is TGTGCCAGCAGTTACTCGATTGGGGGGCCCTACGAGCAGTACTTC. Amino acid sequence: CASSYSIGGPYEQYF. The J gene is TRBJ2-7, the V gene TRBV6-6; D is possibly TRBD1 or TRBD2 (6 bases each). V dropped 0 bases and J dropped 2 bases, with 11 bases sitting between them. CDR1 and CDR2 (germline): MNHNY, SVGAGI (reference sequence). The CDR3 extends over 15 amino acids.

V gene TRBV21-1 combines with J gene TRBJ2-3. TRBV21-1 is a known pseudogene. The CDR3 sequence is 16 residues long. CDR3 amino acids: CASSPKATGLGDTQYF. DNA of the CDR3: TGTGCCAGCAGCCCTAAAGCGACGGGGTTAGGAGATACGCAGTATTTT.

The gene calls are TRBV20-1 and TRBJ2-3, with unresolved D. CDR3 size: 12 residues. The ends were cut back, 0 bases at V and 5 bases at J, with 6 bases in the middle. In germline, CDR1 is DFQATT, CDR2 SNEGSKA (reference sequence). CDR3 nucleotide sequence: TGCAGTGCTAGAGAGAAGCTAGATACGCAGTATTTT. Its protein is CSAREKLDTQYF.

Points on this clonotype: The junction shows a germline mismatch at one end, possibly a read error. V is TRBV12-3 or TRBV12-4 and J is TRBJ2-3; TRBD2 matches at 10 bases. The CDR3 totals 14 residues. The CDR3: CASSTSGTQNTRYF. The CDR3 nucleotides are TGTGCCAGCAGTACTAGCGGGACACAGAATACGCGGTATTTT.

J is TRBJ2-1 and V is TRBV4-2, with D unclear. The end of the DNA fits TRBJ2-7 better, so the J call may be wrong. The germline V gene encodes CDR1 LGHNA and CDR2 YNFKEQ. The CDR3 runs 15 residues. The CDR3 reads CASSQDRRGYNEQYF. CDR3 DNA: TGTGCCAGCAGCCAAGATCGGAGAGGCTACAATGAGCAGTACTTC.

The chain links TRBV28 to TRBJ2-1, with 9 bases identical to TRBD2. The CDR3 consists of 15 residues. V was pared by 8 bases and J by 2 bases, with 7 bases of the junction left unmatched. Germline CDR1 and CDR2: MDHEN and SYDVKM. In DNA form, the CDR3 reads TGTGCCAGCCCCCCTAGCGGGATGACCTACAATGAGCAGTTCTTC. Amino acid sequence: CASPPSGMTYNEQFF.

The CDR3 here is CASSLGQAGNEQFF. CDR3 DNA: TGTGCCAGCAGCTTAGGACAGGCTGGCAATGAGCAGTTCTTC. The V call is TRBV7-2, the J call TRBJ2-1; D perhaps matches TRBD1 (6 bases). The CDR3 totals 14 residues. V lost 1 base and J lost 6, with 10 bases in between. CDR1 and CDR2 from the germline V gene are SGHTA and FQGNSA.

About this clonotype: A single base separates this from a much larger clone, so it may be a read error. The CDR3 region has the DNA TGTGCCAGCTCAGCCGGGACTAGCGGGAGAGACGAGCAGTACTTC. Protein: CASSAGTSGRDEQYF. J is TRBJ2-7 and V is TRBV18; TRBD2 agrees at 14 bases. V was pared by 5 bases and J by 5 bases, with 5 bases of the junction left unmatched. The germline CDR1 and CDR2 sequences are KGHSH and LQKENI. The CDR3 has 15 amino acids.

The genes are TRBV5-8 and TRBJ2-3; maybe TRBD2 (6 bases). Germline V CDR1 and CDR2: SGHTS, YDEGEE. V lost 0 bases, J lost 3 bases, and 14 bases lay in between. The CDR3 is 16 amino acids. CDR3 nucleotide sequence: TGTGCCAGCAGCTTGGGTCGGGAGTATCGTACAGATACGCAGTATTTT. Protein product: CASSLGREYRTDTQYF.